Listed below are T cell receptor beta chains from one sample, sequenced in a study of blood T cell repertoires in COVID-19. This table comes from immunoSEQ multiplex PCR, and its TCRdb copy is limited to in-frame clones, with some not included. The sample has about 99,000 clones, approximately 80% seen once. The sample was peripheral blood. The receptors were gathered from an elderly woman with active or convalescent COVID-19. Both conserved end residues are part of each CDR3. Fields, in order: CDR3 DNA, CDR3 protein, D gene, J gene, V gene, clone size. D genes are given only for firm matches. Clone size appears in some rows only: once, few, many, or a class for an expanded clone.

CDR3 DNA: TGTGCCAGCAGTTACTCTCTCAGGGGTATCAATCAGCCCCAGCATTTT
CDR3 protein: CASSYSLRGINQPQHF
D gene: NA
J gene: TRBJ1-5
V gene: TRBV6-2/TRBV6-3
clone size: once

CDR3 DNA: TGTGCCAGCAGCGCCTCAATGACTGATTCACCCCTCCACTTT
CDR3 protein: CASSASMTDSPLHF
D gene: NA
J gene: TRBJ1-6
V gene: TRBV9
clone size: many

CDR3 DNA: TGTGCCAGCTCCCTCGGGGGGGGTCGACAGAAACACACTGAAGCTTTCTTT
CDR3 protein: CASSLGGGRQKHTEAFF
D gene: NA
J gene: TRBJ1-1
V gene: TRBV18
clone size: NA

CDR3 DNA: TGTGCCAGCAGCTTGGTGCAGGTCAACTATGGCTACACCTTC
CDR3 protein: CASSLVQVNYGYTF
D gene: NA
J gene: TRBJ1-2
V gene: TRBV5-6
clone size: once

CDR3 DNA: TGTGCCAGCTCACTAATGGACAGGGCGGCCTCCGGTAGCAATCAGCCCCAGCATTTT
CDR3 protein: CASSLMDRAASGSNQPQHF
D gene: TRBD1
J gene: TRBJ1-5
V gene: TRBV18
clone size: many

CDR3 DNA: TGTGCCAGCAGTTTAGGGGCCTGGTTCGGCACACCGGTTCAGCCCCAGCATTTT
CDR3 protein: CASSLGAWFGTPVQPQHF
D gene: NA
J gene: TRBJ1-5
V gene: TRBV27
clone size: NA

CDR3 DNA: TGTGCCAGCAGCCCTAGCGGGAGCTCAGATACGCAGTATTTT
CDR3 protein: CASSPSGSSDTQYF
D gene: TRBD2
J gene: TRBJ2-3
V gene: TRBV9
clone size: NA

CDR3 DNA: TGTGCCAGCAGCTTAAACGGCGGGGGCTCCTACAATGAGCAGTTCTTC
CDR3 protein: CASSLNGGGSYNEQFF
D gene: TRBD2
J gene: TRBJ2-1
V gene: TRBV11-1
clone size: NA

CDR3 DNA: TGTGCCACCAGTGGTGCGGGGGGAGGCGAGCAGTACTTC
CDR3 protein: CATSGAGGGEQYF
D gene: TRBD2
J gene: TRBJ2-7
V gene: TRBV24-1
clone size: NA

CDR3 DNA: TGTGCCAGCAGCTTCAGGGAGGGGGGAGGCTACACCTTC
CDR3 protein: CASSFREGGGYTF
D gene: NA
J gene: TRBJ1-2
V gene: TRBV7-3
clone size: NA

CDR3 DNA: TGTGCCACCAGTGACTCCCGTATGAATGAGCAGTTCTTC
CDR3 protein: CATSDSRMNEQFF
D gene: NA
J gene: TRBJ2-1
V gene: TRBV24-1
clone size: once

CDR3 DNA: TGCGCCAGCAGCCGCTCCGGGACAGGGAGCGACGAGCAGTACTTC
CDR3 protein: CASSRSGTGSDEQYF
D gene: TRBD1
J gene: TRBJ2-7
V gene: TRBV5-1
clone size: NA

CDR3 DNA: TGTGCCAGCAGTTCCATACAGGGGGCTCCTCAGCCCCAGCATTTT
CDR3 protein: CASSSIQGAPQPQHF
D gene: TRBD1
J gene: TRBJ1-5
V gene: TRBV28
clone size: NA

CDR3 DNA: TGTGCCAGCAGTTCCGAGTCCAGGGGGCGCACTGAAGCTTTCTTT
CDR3 protein: CASSSESRGRTEAFF
D gene: TRBD1
J gene: TRBJ1-1
V gene: TRBV28
clone size: NA

CDR3 DNA: TGTGCCAGCAGCCGGGCTAGAGCCGGGACTAGCGGTCGCGAGCAGTACTTC
CDR3 protein: CASSRARAGTSGREQYF
D gene: TRBD2
J gene: TRBJ2-7
V gene: TRBV4-2
clone size: NA

CDR3 DNA: TGCGCCAGCAGCCAGGGCCCGGGACTAGCGGGAGACGGTACCTACAATGAGCAGTTCTTC
CDR3 protein: CASSQGPGLAGDGTYNEQFF
D gene: TRBD2
J gene: TRBJ2-1
V gene: TRBV4-1
clone size: NA

CDR3 DNA: TGTGCCAGCAGTCAACAAGAGACCCAGTACTTC
CDR3 protein: CASSQQETQYF
D gene: NA
J gene: TRBJ2-5
V gene: TRBV2
clone size: NA

CDR3 DNA: TGTGCCAGCAGCAAAGCCTCCCCTAGCGGGGCTTACGAGCAGTACTTC
CDR3 protein: CASSKASPSGAYEQYF
D gene: NA
J gene: TRBJ2-7
V gene: TRBV21-1
clone size: NA

CDR3 DNA: TGTGCCAGCAGCAGCGGACAGGGGTATTCGGCGAACACTGAAGCTTTCTTT
CDR3 protein: CASSSGQGYSANTEAFF
D gene: TRBD1
J gene: TRBJ1-1
V gene: TRBV7-9
clone size: NA

CDR3 DNA: TGTGCCAGCAGCTCGAGTGGAAGGCTCGGGGCCTACGAGCAGTACTTC
CDR3 protein: CASSSSGRLGAYEQYF
D gene: NA
J gene: TRBJ2-7
V gene: TRBV5-4
clone size: NA

CDR3 DNA: TGTGCCATCAGCAACCCGGGACAGGGGGGCACTGAAGCTTTCTTT
CDR3 protein: CAISNPGQGGTEAFF
D gene: TRBD1
J gene: TRBJ1-1
V gene: TRBV10-3
clone size: NA

CDR3 DNA: TGCAGTGCTAGTCCGGGAGGAAACACCGGGGAGCTGTTTTTT
CDR3 protein: CSASPGGNTGELFF
D gene: TRBD2
J gene: TRBJ2-2
V gene: TRBV20-1
clone size: NA

CDR3 DNA: TGTGCCAGCAGCCCGCGACAGGGGAGCGGGAATCAGCCCCAGCATTTT
CDR3 protein: CASSPRQGSGNQPQHF
D gene: TRBD1
J gene: TRBJ1-5
V gene: TRBV5-8
clone size: NA

CDR3 DNA: TGTGCCAGCAGTGAATCTAGCGGGGGGGCCAATGAGCAGTTCTTC
CDR3 protein: CASSESSGGANEQFF
D gene: TRBD2
J gene: TRBJ2-1
V gene: TRBV2
clone size: few

CDR3 DNA: TGTGCCAGCACCCGACCGGGACTAGCGGGGGGGGAGACCCAGTACTTC
CDR3 protein: CASTRPGLAGGETQYF
D gene: TRBD2
J gene: TRBJ2-5
V gene: TRBV7-9
clone size: NA

CDR3 DNA: TGCGCCAAACCGGGACCCCAGGAGGGGGGCTACACCTTC
CDR3 protein: CAKPGPQEGGYTF
D gene: NA
J gene: TRBJ1-2
V gene: TRBV10-1
clone size: NA

CDR3 DNA: TGTGCCAGTAGTCCGAAGGGGGATGGAGGCTATGGCTACACCTTC
CDR3 protein: CASSPKGDGGYGYTF
D gene: NA
J gene: TRBJ1-2
V gene: TRBV19
clone size: once

CDR3 DNA: TGTGCCACCAGCAGAGGGGGAGGAGGAGAAAAACTGTTTTTT
CDR3 protein: CATSRGGGGEKLFF
D gene: NA
J gene: TRBJ1-4
V gene: TRBV15
clone size: NA

CDR3 DNA: TGTGCCAGCAGCTCGCAACAGGTGGACACCGGGGAGCTGTTTTTT
CDR3 protein: CASSSQQVDTGELFF
D gene: NA
J gene: TRBJ2-2
V gene: TRBV7-9
clone size: NA

CDR3 DNA: TGTGCCAGCAGCAAACCCCCCGTTGCGAATAATCAGCCCCAGCATTTT
CDR3 protein: CASSKPPVANNQPQHF
D gene: NA
J gene: TRBJ1-5
V gene: TRBV21-1
clone size: NA

CDR3 DNA: TGTGCCAGCAGCTTAGTGACAGGGTCGGGCTATGGCTACACCTTC
CDR3 protein: CASSLVTGSGYGYTF
D gene: TRBD1
J gene: TRBJ1-2
V gene: TRBV7-2
clone size: NA

CDR3 DNA: TGTGCCAGCAGTTTATCGGGGGGTCGGGGCCTCGACTATGGCTACACCTTC
CDR3 protein: CASSLSGGRGLDYGYTF
D gene: NA
J gene: TRBJ1-2
V gene: TRBV27
clone size: NA

CDR3 DNA: TGTGCCAGCAAGGAGGGCCTTTATAGCAATCAGCCCCAGCATTTT
CDR3 protein: CASKEGLYSNQPQHF
D gene: NA
J gene: TRBJ1-5
V gene: TRBV2
clone size: NA

CDR3 DNA: TGTGCCAGCAGCCAAGATTGGGGCCGGACTAGCGGGAGGGCCGAAGGTTACGAGCAGTACTTC
CDR3 protein: CASSQDWGRTSGRAEGYEQYF
D gene: TRBD2
J gene: TRBJ2-7
V gene: TRBV3-1/TRBV3-2
clone size: NA

CDR3 DNA: TGCGCCAGCAGCCAAGAGACTAGCGGACTCTACGAGCAGTACTTC
CDR3 protein: CASSQETSGLYEQYF
D gene: TRBD2
J gene: TRBJ2-7
V gene: TRBV4-1
clone size: few

CDR3 DNA: TGTGCCAGCAGTCGGGTGGTGGCGGGGGAGCAGTTCTTC
CDR3 protein: CASSRVVAGEQFF
D gene: NA
J gene: TRBJ2-1
V gene: TRBV9
clone size: NA

CDR3 DNA: TGTGCCAGCAGCCCCATTAGCGGGGGGGCCGGAAGCGGGGAGCTGTTTTTT
CDR3 protein: CASSPISGGAGSGELFF
D gene: TRBD2
J gene: TRBJ2-2
V gene: TRBV9
clone size: NA

CDR3 DNA: TGTGCCAGCAGCTTAGAATCGGGACTTCACACAGATACGCAGTATTTT
CDR3 protein: CASSLESGLHTDTQYF
D gene: NA
J gene: TRBJ2-3
V gene: TRBV11-2
clone size: NA

CDR3 DNA: TGTGCCAGCAGCTTAACGGGGAAAGGAAACACCATATATTTT
CDR3 protein: CASSLTGKGNTIYF
D gene: NA
J gene: TRBJ1-3
V gene: TRBV5-4
clone size: NA

CDR3 DNA: TGTGCCAGCAGCTTAGTAGCAGAACTCACAGATACGCAGTATTTT
CDR3 protein: CASSLVAELTDTQYF
D gene: NA
J gene: TRBJ2-3
V gene: TRBV11-2
clone size: NA

CDR3 DNA: TGTGCCAGCAGCGTAACTGGACAGACCGGGGAGCTGTTTTTT
CDR3 protein: CASSVTGQTGELFF
D gene: NA
J gene: TRBJ2-2
V gene: TRBV9
clone size: once

CDR3 DNA: TGTGCCAGCAGGGCTCCGGGACAGGGTCGTTTGGGCTACACCTTC
CDR3 protein: CASRAPGQGRLGYTF
D gene: TRBD1
J gene: TRBJ1-2
V gene: TRBV5-5
clone size: NA

CDR3 DNA: TGTGCCAGCAGCAAACGGGACTTCCAGCCCCAGCATTTT
CDR3 protein: CASSKRDFQPQHF
D gene: NA
J gene: TRBJ1-5
V gene: TRBV12-3/TRBV12-4
clone size: NA

CDR3 DNA: TGTGCCAGCAGTTTAGGAGGGCGCGGTGGCTACACCTTC
CDR3 protein: CASSLGGRGGYTF
D gene: NA
J gene: TRBJ1-2
V gene: TRBV28
clone size: NA

CDR3 DNA: TGTGCCAGCAGCCCCATCGACAGGGATGGAAACACCATATATTTT
CDR3 protein: CASSPIDRDGNTIYF
D gene: TRBD1
J gene: TRBJ1-3
V gene: TRBV9
clone size: NA

CDR3 DNA: TGTGCCAGCAGCCCCGGATCCAGGGTTGGTGAAAAACTGTTTTTT
CDR3 protein: CASSPGSRVGEKLFF
D gene: NA
J gene: TRBJ1-4
V gene: TRBV7-3
clone size: NA

CDR3 DNA: TGTGCCACCAGCAGAGATAGGCAGAGGAATTCACCCCTCCACTTT
CDR3 protein: CATSRDRQRNSPLHF
D gene: NA
J gene: TRBJ1-6
V gene: TRBV15
clone size: once

CDR3 DNA: TGTGCCAGCAGCTCGGTGGGCCTCTACTATGGCTACACCTTC
CDR3 protein: CASSSVGLYYGYTF
D gene: NA
J gene: TRBJ1-2
V gene: TRBV5-6
clone size: few

CDR3 DNA: TGTGCCAGCAGCTCCCAAGGAGGGTGGGATTCACCCCTCCACTTT
CDR3 protein: CASSSQGGWDSPLHF
D gene: NA
J gene: TRBJ1-6
V gene: TRBV7-3
clone size: NA

CDR3 DNA: TGTGCCAGCAGCTTACGCAGGGGTTTTTCGGGTTCACCCCTCCACTTT
CDR3 protein: CASSLRRGFSGSPLHF
D gene: NA
J gene: TRBJ1-6
V gene: TRBV5-8
clone size: NA

CDR3 DNA: TGTGCCAGCAGTACCTCTGACAGAGGTGGCTATGGCTACACCTTC
CDR3 protein: CASSTSDRGGYGYTF
D gene: NA
J gene: TRBJ1-2
V gene: TRBV6-5
clone size: NA

CDR3 DNA: TGTGCCAGCAGCCTTCAAAATCAGCCCCAGCATTTT
CDR3 protein: CASSLQNQPQHF
D gene: NA
J gene: TRBJ1-5
V gene: TRBV7-8
clone size: once

CDR3 DNA: TGTGCCACCAGCAGGGGGGGACTCATCGCAGGCGCTGAAGCTTTCTTT
CDR3 protein: CATSRGGLIAGAEAFF
D gene: NA
J gene: TRBJ1-1
V gene: TRBV15
clone size: NA

CDR3 DNA: TGCGCCAGCAGCTTGGGCCCACAGGGTAACACTGAAGCTTTCTTT
CDR3 protein: CASSLGPQGNTEAFF
D gene: NA
J gene: TRBJ1-1
V gene: TRBV5-1
clone size: NA